The 22 T cell receptor beta chains given below trace back to one sample, sequenced in a study of blood T cell repertoires in COVID-19. Libraries were prepared by immunoSEQ multiplex PCR; TCRdb keeps only in-frame clonotypes and omits some of them. The repertoire includes about 180,000 clones, roughly 84% of them detected once, and 1.5% sits in the top ten. Sequencing was performed on peripheral blood. These receptor sequences come from a human donor in a cohort sampled during active COVID-19.

In its sample, this clone was seen once. The rearrangement links TRBV19 to TRBJ1-5, with D possibly matching TRBD1 (5 bases). The CDR3 has 13 amino acids. V lost 5 bases to trimming and J lost 3 bases, with 8 bases between them. Germline assignment: CDR1 LNHDA and CDR2 SQIVND (reference sequence). The CDR3 is CASSGAPNQPQHF. The CDR3, as DNA: TGTGCCAGTAGTGGGGCCCCCAATCAGCCCCAGCATTTT.

CDR3 sequence: CASTLHSGSGNTIYF. In DNA, the CDR3 is TGTGCCAGCACTCTCCATAGTGGCTCTGGAAACACCATATATTTT. V and J are TRBV3-1 (or the pseudogene TRBV3-2) and TRBJ1-3, with unresolved D. Germline CDR1 LGHDT, CDR2 YNNKEL (reference sequence). V lost 7 bases, J lost 0 bases, and 13 bases lay in between. The length of the CDR3 is 15 residues.

This rearrangement joins TRBV27 to TRBJ2-1; 9 nucleotides agree with TRBD1. The CDR3 sequence is 16 residues long. The germline V gene encodes CDR1 MNHEY and CDR2 SMNVEV (reference sequence). J gave up 1 base and V 5 bases, and 6 bases lay outside the gene matches. The CDR3 protein is CASSLPGTGSYNEQFF. For the CDR3, the DNA is TGTGCCAGCAGTCTTCCCGGGACAGGGTCCTACAATGAGCAGTTCTTC.

This rearrangement joins TRBV6-5 to TRBJ1-2; 7 bases fit TRBD1. Germline trimming cut 10 bases from V and 2 bases from J; bases unmatched to any gene: 10. CDR1 is MNHEY, CDR2 SVGAGI, per germline. The length of the CDR3 is 14 residues. This chain's CDR3 is CATHRTGRNYGYTF. DNA for the CDR3: TGTGCCACCCATCGGACAGGACGAAACTATGGCTACACCTTC.

The chain employs TRBV6-2 or TRBV6-3 and TRBJ2-3; 8 positions agree with TRBD2. The ends lost 7 bases at V and 1 base at J; junction bases unmatched: 7. Per the germline V gene, CDR1 is MNHEY and CDR2 is SVGEGT. This CDR3 region has 15 residues. CDR3 loop: CASNPGSGGTDTQYF. DNA of the CDR3: TGTGCCAGCAACCCTGGTAGCGGGGGCACAGATACGCAGTATTTT.

The chain uses TRBV5-4 and TRBJ2-1; 10 nucleotides agree with TRBD1. Trimming removed 4 bases from V and 3 bases from J; junction bases left unmatched: 4. The CDR3 covers 15 residues. Per the germline V gene, CDR1 is SGHNT and CDR2 is YYREEE (reference sequence). The CDR3 nucleotides are TGTGCCAGCAGCCTCGGACAGGGGGACTACAATGAGCAGTTCTTC. Translated, it gives CASSLGQGDYNEQFF. Complete variable domain (other parts from reference TRBV5-4 and TRBJ2-1): ETGVTQSPTHLIKTRGQQVTLRCSSQSGHNTVSWYQQALGQGPQFIFQYYREEENGRGNFPPRFSGLQFPNYSSELNVNALELDDSALYLCASSLGQGDYNEQFFGPGTRLTVL.

The J gene is TRBJ2-2, the V gene TRBV27; D gene ambiguous. The ends were cut back, 7 bases at V and 0 bases at J, with 18 bases in the middle. Germline loops: CDR1 MNHEY, CDR2 SMNVEV (reference sequence). The CDR3 runs 17 residues. The CDR3 nucleotides are TGTGCCAGCACCCCATGGTCAGGTCCCGCGAACACCGGGGAGCTGTTTTTT. Its protein product is CASTPWSGPANTGELFF.

In the case of this clone: Additional DNA sequences in this sample encode the identical CDR3. V gene TRBV18 combines with J gene TRBJ2-7, with D perhaps TRBD2 (5 bases). The germline V and J ends were trimmed by 2 bases and 5 bases, with 13 bases remaining between them. The CDR3 loop spans 14 amino acids. Germline V lookup: CDR1 KGHSH, CDR2 LQKENI. The CDR3 region is CASSPKGRGDEQYF. In DNA, the CDR3 is TGTGCCAGCTCACCAAAGGGCCGGGGAGACGAGCAGTACTTC.

V is TRBV11-3 and J is TRBJ2-5; 10 nucleotides agree with TRBD1. The CDR3 length is 14 residues. V lost 3 bases, J lost 7 bases, and 5 bases stayed unmatched. The germline CDR1 and CDR2 sequences are SGHNT and YENEEA. The CDR3 bases are TGTGCCAGCAGCTTCGGGACAGGGGAAGGGACCCAGTACTTC. It encodes CASSFGTGEGTQYF.

The chain employs TRBV3-1 (or the pseudogene TRBV3-2) and TRBJ2-7; TRBD1 aligns across 9 bases. Germline trimming cut 11 bases from V and 3 bases from J; bases unmatched to any gene: 8. The V gene's germline CDR1 is LGHDT and CDR2 YNNKEL (reference sequence). This CDR3 is 13 amino acids long. The CDR3 DNA is TGTGCCGTGTCTACAGGGGGCCGCTACGAGCAGTACTTC. It translates to CAVSTGGRYEQYF.

The V gene is TRBV18, the J gene TRBJ2-7, with a tentative D call TRBD1 (6 bases). V was cut by 2 bases and J by 0 bases, with 8 bases left in between. Germline CDR1 reads KGHSH; CDR2 reads LQKENI. The CDR3 length is 14 residues. The chain's CDR3 is CASSPDRSSYEQYF. For the CDR3, the DNA is TGTGCCAGCTCACCAGACAGGTCCTCCTACGAGCAGTACTTC.

V and J are TRBV10-1 and TRBJ2-4; TRBD1 aligns across 7 bases. Looked up from germline, CDR1 is WNHNN and CDR2 is SYGVQD (reference sequence). This CDR3 contains 14 residues. V was pared by 0 bases and J by 6 bases, with 2 bases of the junction left unmatched. For the CDR3, the DNA is TGCGCCAGCAGTGAGTCGGGACAGCTAAACATTCAGTACTTC. It is translated as CASSESGQLNIQYF.

The gene calls are TRBV4-3 and TRBJ1-2; the match to TRBD1 covers 8 bases. The CDR3 is 16 residues long. The germline V gene encodes CDR1 LGHNA and CDR2 YSLEER. Trimming removed 0 bases from V and 4 bases from J; junction bases left unmatched: 7. CDR3 in DNA: TGCGCCAGCAGCCAAGAAGGTGGACAGGGATCCTATGGCTACACCTTC. Its protein is CASSQEGGQGSYGYTF.

CDR3 DNA sequence: TGCGCCAGCAGCTTTGGGTCCGGCGGGGCGAAAGAGACCCAGTACTTC. Its translation is CASSFGSGGAKETQYF. The gene calls are TRBV5-1 and TRBJ2-5; TRBD2 might be the D (6 bases). The CDR3 sequence is 16 residues long. Trimming took 2 bases from V and 3 from J, leaving 17 bases between them. The germline CDR1 and CDR2 sequences are SGHRS and YFSETQ.

The J gene is TRBJ2-2, the V gene TRBV5-1, with D perhaps matching TRBD1 (5 bases). CDR1 and CDR2 (germline): SGHRS, YFSETQ. There are 14 residues in the CDR3. V lost 4 bases to trimming and J lost 1 base, with 8 bases between them. The CDR3 DNA reads TGCGCCAGCAGCACCGACAGGAACACCGGGGAGCTGTTTTTT. It specifies CASSTDRNTGELFF.

This clone came up a few times. The chain has TRBV7-9 and TRBJ2-3; D is uncertain. Looked up from germline, CDR1 is SEHNR and CDR2 is FQNEAQ (reference sequence). The germline V and J ends were trimmed by 3 bases and 0 bases, with 7 bases remaining between them. CDR3 length: 14 amino acids. The CDR3: CASSFIRSTDTQYF. As DNA, the CDR3 is TGTGCCAGCAGCTTTATTCGGAGCACAGATACGCAGTATTTT.

This sequence joins TRBV6-5 and TRBJ1-2; maybe TRBD1 (5 bases). In germline, CDR1 is MNHEY, CDR2 SVGAGI. The CDR3 spans 13 residues. Trimming removed 2 bases from V and 8 bases from J, with 12 bases in between. The CDR3 sequence: CASSYDQGVGYTF. CDR3 DNA: TGTGCCAGCAGTTACGACCAGGGTGTGGGCTACACCTTC.

The V and J genes are TRBV2 and TRBJ1-6, with D maybe TRBD1 (5 bases). The CDR3 has 15 amino acids. Germline V gives CDR1 SNHLY, CDR2 FYNNEI. Trimming took 7 bases from V and 2 from J, leaving 12 bases between them. The CDR3 protein is CASKMTETYNSPLHF. The CDR3 region has the DNA TGTGCCAGCAAAATGACAGAGACCTATAATTCACCCCTCCACTTT. Full variable domain (remainder filled in from reference TRBV2 and TRBJ1-6): EPEVTQTPSHQVTQMGQEVILRCVPISNHLYFYWYRQILGQKVEFLVSFYNNEISEKSEIFDDQFSVERPDGSNFTLKIRSTKLEDSAMYFCASKMTETYNSPLHFGNGTRLTVT.

The V gene is TRBV7-9, the J gene TRBJ2-7; no firm D call. The CDR3 has 14 residues. Germline lookup yields CDR1 SEHNR and CDR2 FQNEAQ (reference sequence). Trimming removed 4 bases at V and 0 bases at J, with 10 bases between. The CDR3 DNA sequence: TGTGCCAGCAGCTCAACGCTAGGCTCCTACGAGCAGTACTTC. This codes for CASSSTLGSYEQYF.

In its sample, this clone was seen a few times. The rearrangement uses TRBV7-2 and TRBJ2-3, with TRBD2 matching over 7 bases. Germline CDR1 and CDR2: SGHTA and FQGNSA. The V gene end was trimmed by 2 bases and the J gene end by 6 bases; junction bases not matched to a gene: 2. CDR3 size: 13 residues. The CDR3 nucleotides are TGTGCCAGCAGCTTATTCGGGGGGGATACGCAGTATTTT. It codes for CASSLFGGDTQYF.

J is TRBJ2-7 and V is TRBV2; 7 bases match TRBD2. CDR1 and CDR2 from the germline V gene are SNHLY and FYNNEI. V lost 10 bases and J lost 0; bases outside the gene matches: 6. This CDR3 is built from 13 residues. CDR3 DNA sequence: TGTGCCACTGGAAGCGGGGTCTCCTACGAGCAGTACTTC. Protein: CATGSGVSYEQYF.

V and J are TRBV10-1 and TRBJ2-3; TRBD1 might be the D (7 bases). Trimming pared 3 bases from V and 5 bases from J, leaving 12 bases between. CDR3 length: 14 amino acids. Germline CDR1 is WNHNN and CDR2 is SYGVQD (reference sequence). This CDR3 is CASSDPGGKDTQYF. The CDR3 region has the DNA TGCGCCAGCAGTGATCCAGGGGGGAAAGATACGCAGTATTTT.